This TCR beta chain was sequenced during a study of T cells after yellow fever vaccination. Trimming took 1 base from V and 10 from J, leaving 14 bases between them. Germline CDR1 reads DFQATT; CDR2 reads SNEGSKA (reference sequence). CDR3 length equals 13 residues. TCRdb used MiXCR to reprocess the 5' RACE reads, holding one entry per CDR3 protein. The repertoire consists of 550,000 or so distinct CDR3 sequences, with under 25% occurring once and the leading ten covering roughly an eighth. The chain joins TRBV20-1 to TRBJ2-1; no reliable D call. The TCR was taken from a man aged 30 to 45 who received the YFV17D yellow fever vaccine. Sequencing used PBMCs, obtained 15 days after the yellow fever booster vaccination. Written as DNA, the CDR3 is TGCAGTGCTAGAGGGGTGCTAGGTGTCGAGCAGTTCTTC. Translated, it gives CSARGVLGVEQFF.